The 10 T cell receptor beta chains listed next were all sequenced from one sample in a study of blood T cell repertoires in COVID-19. The assay was immunoSEQ multiplex PCR, and TCRdb's table has in-frame clones only and misses some. Among more than 95,000 clones listed, approximately 88% were seen once. Sequenced: peripheral blood. These receptors all stem from a man aged 55-75 years with acute or convalescent COVID-19.

This chain connects TRBV30 to TRBJ2-1; D is uncertain. Between the trimmed V and J ends, which lost 2 bases and 9 bases, there was a span of 23 bases. This CDR3 comprises 16 residues. Germline V gives CDR1 GTSNPN, CDR2 SVGIG (reference sequence). CDR3 loop: CAWSSELVLRGAEQFF. The CDR3 bases are TGTGCCTGGAGTAGCGAATTGGTGCTAAGAGGAGCTGAGCAGTTCTTC. The entire variable domain, with the rest obtained from reference TRBV30 and TRBJ2-1, is as follows: SQTIHQWPATLVQPVGSPLSLECTVEGTSNPNLYWYRQAAGRGLQLLFYSVGIGQISSEVPQNLSASRPQDRQFILSSKKLLLSDSGFYLCAWSSELVLRGAEQFFGPGTRLTVL.

The V call is TRBV5-1, the J call TRBJ2-1; 9 positions match TRBD2. The CDR3 spans 17 residues. Germline V lookup: CDR1 SGHRS, CDR2 YFSETQ. Unmatched junction bases numbered 5, after V lost 1 base and J lost 0 bases. Here the CDR3 reads CASSLRVREGSYNEQFF. In DNA form, the CDR3 reads TGCGCCAGCAGCTTGAGAGTGCGGGAGGGCTCCTACAATGAGCAGTTCTTC. Full variable domain (rest looked up from reference TRBV5-1 and TRBJ2-1): KAGVTQTPRYLIKTRGQQVTLSCSPISGHRSVSWYQQTPGQGLQFLFEYFSETQRNKGNFPGRFSGRQFSNSRSEMNVSTLELGDSALYLCASSLRVREGSYNEQFFGPGTRLTVL.

The rearrangement joins TRBV3-1 (or the pseudogene TRBV3-2) to TRBJ2-7; 7 nucleotides align to TRBD2. The CDR3 consists of 15 residues. Looked up from germline, CDR1 is LGHDT and CDR2 is YNNKEL (reference sequence). V lost 1 base and J lost 4; bases outside the gene matches: 7. In DNA, the CDR3 is TGTGCCAGCAGCCAAGGGACTAGTCCTCGGTACGAGCAGTACGTC. Its protein product is CASSQGTSPRYEQYV.

This clone showed up just once. This chain joins TRBV2 and TRBJ1-2, with 7 bases identical to TRBD1. Germline values: CDR1 SNHLY, CDR2 FYNNEI. The CDR3 length is 15 residues. The ends lost 7 bases at V and 0 bases at J; junction bases unmatched: 8. The CDR3 protein is CASKLRGTANYGYTF. CDR3 bases: TGTGCCAGCAAACTTAGAGGGACAGCTAACTATGGCTACACCTTC.

The chain recombines TRBV6-5 with TRBJ2-2, with D possibly matching TRBD2 (6 bases). Germline CDR1 reads MNHEY; CDR2 reads SVGAGI. Trimming removed 6 bases from V and 8 bases from J, with 13 bases in between. This CDR3 is 13 amino acids long. In nucleotides, the CDR3 is TGTGCCAGCAGGCCCAGGGAGGCGGGGGAGCTGTTTTTT. It is translated as CASRPREAGELFF.

This clone was seen once. The chain has TRBV4-1 and TRBJ1-6, with D perhaps TRBD1 (6 bases). In germline, CDR1 is MGHRA, CDR2 YSYEKL. V lost 2 bases and J 10 bases, leaving 12 bases between the germline ends. The length of the CDR3 is 14 residues. The CDR3 coding sequence is TGCGCCAGCAGCCAAACCAGGGGTGGCTCACCCCTCCACTTT. It codes for CASSQTRGGSPLHF.

The J gene is TRBJ1-3, the V gene TRBV6-5, with D tentatively TRBD1 (6 bases). The CDR3 is 14 residues long. V was trimmed by 0 bases and J by 8 bases, leaving 11 bases between them. Germline loops: CDR1 MNHEY, CDR2 SVGAGI. The CDR3: CASSYSPGGDTIYF. Here the CDR3 DNA reads TGTGCCAGCAGTTACTCACCGGGGGGCGACACCATATATTTT.

This clone was counted a single time. This chain uses TRBV6-6 with TRBJ2-7; the D gene is possibly TRBD1 (5 bases). V lost 8 bases and J lost 4, with 15 bases in between. Looked up from germline, CDR1 is MNHNY and CDR2 is SVGAGI (reference sequence). The CDR3 has 13 amino acids. This CDR3 is CASRPGQSYEQYF. CDR3 DNA: TGTGCCAGCCGGCCAGGGCAATCTTACGAGCAGTACTTC.

The chain combines TRBV5-1 with TRBJ2-2, with 11 bases identical to TRBD2. V was clipped by 4 bases and J by 1 base; unmatched bases: 3. Germline V CDR1 and CDR2: SGHRS, YFSETQ. CDR3 length equals 16 residues. The CDR3 sequence is CASSPLAGGNTGELFF. Here the CDR3 DNA reads TGCGCCAGCAGCCCTCTAGCGGGAGGGAACACCGGGGAGCTGTTTTTT. Supplemented by reference TRBV5-1 and TRBJ2-2, the full variable domain reads KAGVTQTPRYLIKTRGQQVTLSCSPISGHRSVSWYQQTPGQGLQFLFEYFSETQRNKGNFPGRFSGRQFSNSRSEMNVSTLELGDSALYLCASSPLAGGNTGELFFGEGSRLTVL.

The rearrangement uses TRBV18 and TRBJ2-1, with 8 nucleotides matching TRBD2. The CDR3 sequence is 15 residues long. Germline CDR1 and CDR2: KGHSH and LQKENI. V lost 3 bases, J lost 4 bases, and 5 bases stayed unmatched. The chain's CDR3 is CASSPLAGAYNEQFF. DNA for the CDR3: TGTGCCAGCTCACCTCTAGCGGGTGCTTACAATGAGCAGTTCTTC.